This TCR beta chain was identified in a study of CD8+CD57+ T cells in acquired aplastic anemia. Overall study: Sorted CD4+ and CD8+ cells gave an average of about 3.4 ug of DNA.

The TCR beta profiling, which covered VDJ combination and CDR3 sequence, was carried out using genomic DNA as the template. TCRdb passed the reads through MiXCR, listing each CDR3 protein once. Of 450,000 to 600,000 distinct CDR3 sequences listed, around 32% are singletons. Note on this clonotype: Antigen unknown.

Study-wide points: Overlap between patients and controls comprised roughly 28 CD8+ CDR3 sequences. CD8+ Simpson's diversity did not differ significantly between patients and controls.

Patients selected for sequencing had displayed CD8+CD57+ cell expansion by flow cytometry. A severe acquired aplastic anemia diagnosis applied to all patients. The sequence came from a human donor with aplastic anemia. Sequenced sample: sorted CD4+, CD8+, or CD8+CD57+ T cells (not recorded which) from PBMCs.

The CDR3, as DNA: TGCGCCAGCAGCTTGGAGTTCCGGGGCACAGATACGCAGTATTTT. The encoded protein is CASSLEFRGTDTQYF. The rearrangement joins TRBV5-1 to TRBJ2-3, with unresolved D. Trimming stripped 0 bases from V and 1 base from J, with 9 bases between. The CDR3 is 15 residues long. The germline CDR1 and CDR2 sequences are SGHRS and YFSETQ.